Shown below are 5 T cell receptor beta chains from a single sample sequenced in a study of PD-L1 blockade in urothelial cancer. Assay used: immunoSEQ multiplex PCR; TCRdb lists only in-frame clones, some missing. The table lists under 70,000 clones, roughly 77% of them singletons. Indicated time point: pretreatment peripheral blood. This material consisted of PBMCs, taken around atezolizumab (anti-PD-L1) treatment. The receptors derive from a man in his 70s with urothelial cancer.

This sequence joins TRBV11-2 and TRBJ2-3; 10 bases are shared with TRBD2. Trimming removed 2 bases from V and 4 bases from J; junction bases left unmatched: 6. The CDR3 covers 16 residues. Germline V lookup: CDR1 SGHAT, CDR2 FQNNGV. The CDR3 protein is CASSLSGLAGADTQYF. The CDR3 coding sequence is TGTGCCAGCAGCTTATCGGGGCTAGCGGGAGCAGATACGCAGTATTTT.

The CDR3, as DNA: TGTGCCAGCAGCTTGGGGGTGGCTAGCGGGAGGCCCATAAGCTCCTACAATGAGCAGTTCTTC. It codes for CASSLGVASGRPISSYNEQFF. This chain links TRBV7-8 with TRBJ2-1; 11 nucleotides line up with TRBD2. Germline V CDR1 and CDR2: SGHVS, FQNEAQ. There are 21 residues in the CDR3. V was pared by 3 bases and J by 0 bases, with 16 bases of the junction left unmatched.

This clone was recorded only once. The chain has TRBV12-5 and TRBJ2-7; D is ambiguous. This CDR3 contains 13 residues. In germline, CDR1 is LGHNT, CDR2 FRNRAP. Trimming cost V 7 bases and J 1 base, with 11 bases left between them. CDR3 coding DNA: TGTGCTAGTGCCCTGGCCTTATCCTACGAGCAGTACTTC. Protein: CASALALSYEQYF. Combining the CDR3 with reference TRBV12-5 and TRBJ2-7 gives the whole variable domain DARVTQTPRHKVTEMGQEVTMRCQPILGHNTVFWYRQTMMQGLELLAYFRNRAPLDDSGMPKDRFSAEMPDATLATLKIQPSEPRDSAVYFCASALALSYEQYFGPGTRLTVT.

V gene TRBV4-1 combines with J gene TRBJ1-5; 10 nucleotides agree with TRBD1. The CDR3 runs 15 residues. The V gene end was trimmed by 5 bases and the J gene end by 4 bases; junction bases not matched to a gene: 5. Germline V gene data show CDR1 as MGHRA and CDR2 as YSYEKL. The CDR3 loop reads CASSGRTGGNQPQHF. In DNA, the CDR3 is TGCGCCAGCAGCGGTCGGACAGGGGGAAATCAGCCCCAGCATTTT.

This clone was detected a few times. The chain joins TRBV6-5 to TRBJ1-5; D not certain. CDR1 MNHEY and CDR2 SVGAGI come from the germline V gene. This CDR3 has 13 amino acids. V was shortened by 0 bases and J by 10 bases, with 10 bases between the two germline ends. CDR3 DNA sequence: TGTGCCAGCAGTTACTCTCTCGATAGACCCCAGCATTTT. It specifies CASSYSLDRPQHF.